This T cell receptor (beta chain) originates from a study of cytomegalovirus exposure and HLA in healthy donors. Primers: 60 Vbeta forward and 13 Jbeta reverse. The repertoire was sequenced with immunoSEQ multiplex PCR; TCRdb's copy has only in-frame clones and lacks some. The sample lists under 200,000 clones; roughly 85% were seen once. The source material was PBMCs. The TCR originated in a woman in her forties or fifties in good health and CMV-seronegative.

CDR3: CASSRESSGNTIYF. The CDR3, as DNA: TGCGCCAGCTCCAGGGAAAGCTCTGGAAACACCATATATTTT. The V call is TRBV10-1, the J call TRBJ1-3; a possible D gene is TRBD1 (5 bases). V lost 8 bases, J lost 0 bases, and 11 bases lay in between. Germline values: CDR1 WNHNN, CDR2 SYGVQD (reference sequence). The CDR3 has 14 amino acids.